These T cell receptor beta chains were read from a single sample in a study of T-cell memory formation after mild COVID-19. MiXCR was run by TCRdb on the 5' RACE reads, yielding one entry per CDR3 protein. This table holds 70,000 to 100,000 distinct CDR3 sequences, around 13% found once. The material sequenced was PBMCs or a T cell subset sorted from them (not recorded which). The source of these receptors is an adult woman who had mild COVID-19 (a few samples of this study predate the infection). Cell type and time point are not known. Each CDR3 is given with its conserved first and last residue. D genes are given only for firm matches. Where a row states a size, it is once, few, many or the class of an expanded clone; other rows omit it.

clone size	J gene	V gene	D gene	CDR3 protein	CDR3 DNA
.	TRBJ2-3	TRBV4-1	.	CASSQLLSGYTDTQYF	TGCGCCAGCAGCCAACTTCTTAGCGGCTACACAGATACGCAGTATTTT
.	TRBJ2-7	TRBV7-6	.	CASSEGGPYEQYF	TGTGCCAGCAGCGAGGGCGGACCCTACGAGCAGTACTTC
many	TRBJ2-4	TRBV4-2	.	CASSQFRQNIQYF	TGTGCCAGCAGCCAATTTCGACAGAACATTCAGTACTTC
.	TRBJ1-4	TRBV7-6	TRBD1	CASSFTGGVNEKLFF	TGTGCCAGCAGCTTTACAGGGGGGGTTAATGAAAAACTGTTTTTT
few	TRBJ2-7	TRBV27	TRBD2	CASRLAGGSYEQYF	TGTGCCAGTAGGCTAGCGGGAGGCTCCTACGAGCAGTACTTC
.	TRBJ2-1	TRBV24-1	TRBD1	CATEQGANEQFF	TGTGCCACCGAACAGGGGGCGAATGAGCAGTTCTTC
few	TRBJ2-7	TRBV4-2	.	CASSQTGSREQYF	TGTGCCAGCAGCCAAACAGGGTCTCGCGAGCAGTACTTC
.	TRBJ2-3	TRBV7-7	.	CASSLVFTDTQYF	TGTGCTAGCAGCCTTGTTTTCACAGATACGCAGTATTTT
few	TRBJ2-4	TRBV5-1	.	CASSSWTENIQYF	TGCGCCAGCAGCTCTTGGACGGAAAACATTCAGTACTTC
few	TRBJ2-1	TRBV29-1	TRBD1	CSVVGMGTGAYNEQFF	TGCAGCGTTGTTGGCATGGGGACAGGGGCCTACAATGAGCAGTTCTTC
.	TRBJ2-7	TRBV6-5	.	CASSYTDRGSEQYF	TGTGCCAGCAGTTACACAGATCGGGGGTCCGAGCAGTACTTC
few	TRBJ1-6	TRBV7-6	.	CASSLGQGPNSPLHF	TGTGCCAGCAGCTTAGGTCAAGGTCCCAATTCACCCCTCCACTTT
many	TRBJ2-2	TRBV5-1	.	CASSSRTGELFF	TGCGCCAGCAGCTCAAGGACCGGGGAGCTGTTTTTT
.	TRBJ2-1	TRBV19	.	CASSIDGRPYNEQFF	TGTGCCAGTAGTATCGACGGACGGCCTTACAATGAGCAGTTCTTC
.	TRBJ1-5	TRBV20-1	.	CSARGGEASNQPQHF	TGCAGTGCCAGAGGGGGAGAGGCTAGCAATCAGCCCCAGCATTTT
few	TRBJ2-5	TRBV2	TRBD2	CASSGGGGAQETQYF	TGTGCCAGCAGTGGAGGCGGGGGAGCTCAAGAGACCCAGTACTTC
.	TRBJ2-1	TRBV29-1	.	CSVEDPGSYNEQFF	TGCAGCGTTGAAGATCCGGGATCCTACAATGAGCAGTTCTTC
few	TRBJ2-7	TRBV27	.	CASSLSGGTELYEQYF	TGTGCCAGCAGTTTATCGGGAGGGACAGAACTATACGAGCAGTACTTC